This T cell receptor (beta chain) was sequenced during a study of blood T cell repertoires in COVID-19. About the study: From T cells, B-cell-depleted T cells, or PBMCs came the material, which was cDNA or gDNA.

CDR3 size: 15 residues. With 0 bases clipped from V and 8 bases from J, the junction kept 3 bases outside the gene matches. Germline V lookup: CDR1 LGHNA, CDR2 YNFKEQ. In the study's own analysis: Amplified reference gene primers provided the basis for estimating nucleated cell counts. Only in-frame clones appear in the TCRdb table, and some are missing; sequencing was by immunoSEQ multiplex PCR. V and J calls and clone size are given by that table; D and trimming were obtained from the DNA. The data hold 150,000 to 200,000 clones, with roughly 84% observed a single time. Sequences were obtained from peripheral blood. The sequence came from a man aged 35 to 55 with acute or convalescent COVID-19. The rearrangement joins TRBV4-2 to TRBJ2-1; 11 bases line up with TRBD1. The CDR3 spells CASSQEDRGRDEQFF. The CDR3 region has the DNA TGTGCCAGCAGCCAAGAGGACAGGGGGCGCGATGAGCAGTTCTTC.